Below are 7 T cell receptor beta chains sequenced from a single sample in a study of OX40 agonist ivuxolimab in advanced cancers. Sequencing was performed with immunoSEQ multiplex PCR; in TCRdb, only in-frame clones are kept and a portion is missing. This table holds 20,000 to 25,000 clones, less than 90% found once. The sample consisted of CD4+ or CD8+ T cells sorted from blood, taken in a trial of the OX40 agonist ivuxolimab. Every receptor here comes from an adult with an advanced solid tumor such as melanoma, head and neck, liver or kidney cancer.

In this sample, this clone turned up many times. The CDR3 region is CASSPTGARDTQYF. The CDR3 bases are TGTGCCAGTAGTCCGACAGGGGCGCGGGATACGCAGTATTTT. The chain joins TRBV19 to TRBJ2-3; 8 positions match TRBD1. In germline, CDR1 is LNHDA, CDR2 SQIVND (reference sequence). V shed 5 bases, J shed 6 bases, and the junction held 7 bases outside the gene matches. This CDR3 is 14 amino acids long.

V and J are TRBV7-2 and TRBJ2-5, with TRBD1 matching 11 bases. From germline, CDR1 is SGHTA and CDR2 FQGNSA. J lost 4 bases, V lost 1 base, and 5 bases had no gene match. This CDR3 spans 16 amino acids. The CDR3 reads CASSLEDRGLGETQYF. The CDR3 nucleotides are TGTGCCAGCAGCTTAGAGGACAGGGGGCTAGGAGAGACCCAGTACTTC. Full variable domain (outside the CDR3, taken from reference TRBV7-2 and TRBJ2-5): GAGVSQSPSNKVTEKGKDVELRCDPISGHTALYWYRQSLGQGLEFLIYFQGNSAPDKSGLPSDRFSAERTGGSVSTLTIQRTQQEDSAVYLCASSLEDRGLGETQYFGPGTRLLVL.

This clone was detected a few times. The genes are TRBV4-2 and TRBJ2-7; 8 nucleotides line up with TRBD1. V lost 3 bases to trimming and J lost 0 bases; unmatched junction nucleotides: 4. Germline V gene sequence: CDR1 LGHNA, CDR2 YNFKEQ. The CDR3 extends over 15 amino acids. The CDR3 region is CASSHTGTGSYEQYF. For the CDR3, the DNA is TGTGCCAGCAGCCACACCGGGACAGGCTCCTACGAGCAGTACTTC.

The chain joins TRBV28 to TRBJ1-2, with D perhaps matching TRBD1 (5 bases). The CDR3 runs 12 residues. Germline CDR1 MDHEN, CDR2 SYDVKM. Trimming shortened V by 6 bases and J by 8 bases, and 13 bases separated the two germline ends. CDR3 region: CASSLDREGYTF. CDR3 DNA sequence: TGTGCCAGCAGCCTAGACAGAGAGGGCTACACCTTC.

The chain links TRBV7-9 to TRBJ2-7; 10 bases match TRBD1. Per germline, CDR1 SEHNR and CDR2 FQNEAQ (reference sequence). J lost 3 bases, V lost 4 bases, and 9 bases had no gene match. CDR3 size: 16 residues. CDR3 sequence reads: CASSSPGQGTLYEQYF. As DNA, the CDR3 is TGTGCCAGCAGCTCTCCGGGACAGGGGACTCTCTACGAGCAGTACTTC.

The chain uses TRBV27 and TRBJ2-7; D ambiguous. This CDR3 has 13 residues. Trimming shortened V by 2 bases and J by 4 bases, and 9 bases separated the two germline ends. Germline assignment: CDR1 MNHEY and CDR2 SMNVEV (reference sequence). The CDR3: CASSLGQRYEQYF. The CDR3 DNA sequence: TGTGCCAGCAGTTTAGGGCAGAGATACGAGCAGTACTTC.

This chain links TRBV5-5 with TRBJ2-5; D not certain. Trimming left V 4 bases short and J 4 bases short, with 8 bases between. There are 12 residues in the CDR3. In germline, CDR1 is SGHKS, CDR2 YYEKEE (reference sequence). The CDR3 sequence is CASSDSGETQYF. CDR3 in DNA: TGTGCCAGCAGCGACTCGGGAGAGACCCAGTACTTC.